This T cell receptor (beta chain) comes out of a study of cytomegalovirus exposure and HLA in healthy donors (dated by TCRdb to 2015 to 2018). Study-wide context: An earlier analysis of roughly 570 of the donors reported 276 Gb of sequence data and 117 million unique TCR beta sequences obtained from about 180 million T cells. The genetic ancestry cluster associated with self-reported Caucasian donors included 70% to 85% of the 300 to 450 genotyped donors. A later genetic analysis used genome-wide SNP genotypes for about 65% of the roughly 670 donors, treating that subset as a discovery cohort. The number of typed donors differed by locus: roughly 629-640 for A, B, C, DRB1 and DQB1; 522 for DQA1; about 600 for DPA1; and some 470 for DPB1. To predict cytomegalovirus infection status, the study combined high-throughput TCR immunosequencing, statistical association of individual TCRs with disease status, and machine learning. The study aimed to test whether signatures of past pathogen exposure could be identified by cataloging public T cell receptors. The study used immunosequencing to profile the T cell repertoires of several hundred subjects and linked those repertoires to cytomegalovirus serostatus. Among some 410 genotyped donors of the cohort, an average of approximately 240,000 unique TCR beta nucleotide sequences were sequenced per donor, around a sixth of them non-productive. An earlier analysis of 500 to 650 of the donors applied high-throughput TCR beta sequencing to assess whether each TCR beta V gene segment acted as functional or pseudogenic. A separate validation cohort of about 110 different subjects was used in addition to the roughly 670-subject first cohort. Donor age, sex, ethnicity and CMV serostatus were compiled alongside the repertoire data. Roughly 300 gigabases of sequencing data and around 80 million unique TCR sequences made up an early release that covered several hundred HLA-typed donors. A later analysis re-examined previously published TCR beta repertoires from 500 to 700 donors and added high-resolution HLA genotyping to investigate patterns of TCR occurrence. In the later analysis, no new phenotypic data were used to find candidate immune exposures; instead, reliance was placed on TCR beta sequences and their occurrence across donors. All discovery cohort repertoires had been generated on a single sequencing platform. HLA typing covered class I and class II loci at four-digit resolution. Because of strong linkage in the cohort, a handful of DR-DQ haplotypes were treated as single units for association and clustering. What the work shows at the level of the full study, not this receptor alone: The study gave a list of under 200 TCR beta chains associated with cytomegalovirus. A later genetic analysis associated a missense DCLRE1C variant with V-gene and J-gene trimming of TCR beta chains, and an independent cohort replicated the association. In a later analysis, TCR association rates were found to vary across HLA loci, with the most associated TCRs seen for DRB1 alleles and the fewest for HLA-C alleles. In a later analysis, about 16,000 TCR beta sequences were associated with specific HLA alleles at a false discovery rate of 0.05. In a later genetic analysis, fewer N-insertions in productive TCRs were reported among donors in an Asian-associated ancestry cluster than the approximately 630-donor mean. A cluster of highly shared sequence variants was judged likely to represent a technical artifact of the sequencing pipeline. The 87-base-pair reads could not distinguish some IMGT-functional V segments, including TRBV6-2 and TRBV6-3, so those segments were excluded. According to a later analysis, parvovirus B19, influenza, CMV and Epstein-Barr virus appeared linked to several top co-occurrence clusters. Presence/absence analyses assumed roughly uniform sequencing depth across donors, an assumption that may not hold. Assigning TCR associations to individual alleles was difficult when HLA alleles, especially DR and DQ, strongly co-occurred. An earlier analysis of some 560 of the donors showed that most TCR beta V segments appeared in productive rearrangements either about 87% or about 30% of the time, which broadly matched IMGT annotations. Linkage disequilibrium might explain the correlated functional status among segregating V segments, but an unknown experimental factor could not be ruled out. In this cohort, only TCR beta chains were sequenced, and detectable features were limited by the absence of alpha or paired-chain data. Across donors, most TCR sequences were observed very rarely, whereas some public TCRs were present in many individuals. For the cohort, immune exposure information was limited to CMV serostatus. Cytomegalovirus status was reported to be diagnosed by the classifier with high specificity and sensitivity in both the original and validation cohorts. Because HLA typing was unavailable for some donors at each locus, only the typed subset was used in association tests. The authors suggested that the approach could potentially be extended to other disease states and immunological phenotypes. In vitro tests confirmed that a few of the cytomegalovirus-associated TCR beta chains recognize cytomegalovirus antigens. A further reported finding was that TCR beta sequences accurately predicted the HLA-A and HLA-B alleles for most subjects in the first cohort. Because counts were too low, about 15 rarely observed V segments, including chromosome 9 orphons, were left out of the earlier analysis of approximately 500 of the donors. In a later analysis, HLA-associated TCR beta chains were found to be more clonally expanded and to have lower generation probabilities than equally common non-associated chains. According to a later analysis, most CMV-associated TCR beta chains appeared to be HLA-restricted, and the HLA associations seemed to be driven largely by CMV exposure.

The cohort consisted of 650 to 700 healthy bone marrow donors. At the time of sampling, every cohort member was nominally healthy, though immune exposures that went unrecorded were likely present. The donor was CMV seronegative and belonged to the group of approximately 320 seronegative cohort members. A peripheral blood sample was provided by each donor, and peripheral blood mononuclear cells were used for TCR beta sequencing. The Qiagen DNeasy Blood Extraction Kit was used to extract genomic DNA from the blood cell samples. As to this clone: Its antigen is currently not known. No much larger clone is present one base from it, and per-base qualities are unavailable.

From the germline V gene, CDR1 is SGHTA and CDR2 is FQGNSA. Including the terminal cysteine and phenylalanine, the CDR3 comprises 12 residues. This entry keeps only the CDR3 DNA: 36 bases, framed from base 1. V lost 7 bases and J lost 3 bases; the stretch between them is 6 bases long. The protocol used for the library was the immunoSEQ multiplex PCR assay. A mixture of 60 forward primers for TCR Vbeta segments and 13 reverse primers for TCR Jbeta segments was used in the multiplex PCR. A multiplex PCR assay on genomic DNA amplified the CDR3 region of rearranged TCR beta genes. On the Illumina HiSeq System, the amplified TCR beta libraries were sequenced as 87-base-pair reads. As for the authors' bioinformatics: Across the 700 or so repertoires, a later analysis counted some 81 million unique TCR beta chains, some 11 million of which were shared by at least two donors. To remove PCR and sequencing errors, raw reads were error-corrected and collapsed into unique sequences using a nearest-neighbor algorithm that merged closely related sequences. V, D and J gene segments were assigned by aligning CDR3 sequences to IMGT reference sequences. Each retained sequence needed at least a six-nucleotide match to both a V gene segment and a J gene segment. Rearrangements were called productive when the CDR3 lacked stop codons and stayed in frame with V and J; all others were non-productive. Following IMGT convention, CDR3 was defined as the stretch from the second conserved V-encoded cysteine to the conserved J-encoded phenylalanine. The earlier analysis of about 620 of the donors excluded sequences that lacked an unambiguous match to a single V gene segment. In an earlier analysis of 587 of the donors, V segments were called functional above 56.7% productive rearrangements and were called segregating when the between-donor standard deviation exceeded 5%. To diagnose cytomegalovirus status from the catalog of TCR beta chain sequences, a statistical classification framework was built. In a later analysis, TCR nucleotide sequences were compared against IMGT/GENE-DB human TR gene sequences so that V and J genes could be assigned. The TCRdist pipeline was used in a later analysis to assign CDR3 sequences and most-parsimonious VDJ recombination scenarios. A later analysis defined each TCR beta chain by its CDR3 amino acid sequence plus V-gene family, and excluded reads lacking a unique V-gene family. In a later analysis, around 600 highly shared, low-generation-probability nucleotide sequences were removed to address suspected cross-contamination and a sequencing artifact. In a later analysis, a clonal expansion index was calculated for each public chain from normalized within-repertoire ranks of inferred template counts. Generation probabilities in a later analysis came from a VDJ recombination model fitted to out-of-frame rearrangements, and those results were checked against IGoR. In a later analysis, TCR-TCR, TCR-HLA and TCR-CMV co-occurrence was scored with hypergeometric tests, and a repertoire-size bias correction was applied to TCR pairs. A later analysis estimated false discovery rates by permuting HLA or CMV assignments 20 times. In a later analysis, co-occurring TCRs were grouped using DBSCAN, with TCRdist sequence similarity added in when clustering inside HLA-allele-positive subsets. Repertoires with fewer than 30,000 or more than 120,000 public chains were left out of co-occurrence clustering, as were a handful of repertoires with anomalous nucleotide sharing. TCRdb carries this immuneACCESS record with in-frame sequences only. Its versions omit some clonotypes, under half of them owing to an unresolved V gene in the studies checked, with the rest unexplained. D and trimming come from the DNA, and the V and J calls and clone size come from that table. Here the sample has some 140,000 clones; about 70% occur a single time. The biggest ten clones account for around 3.2% of the sample.

The sequence is built from TRBV7-2 and TRBJ2-2; a confident D gene designation cannot be given. The material sequenced was PBMCs. This sequence was found in a man in his forties in good health and CMV-seronegative. CDR3 protein: CASTPYTGELFF. The DNA sequence follows: TGTGCCAGCACCCCATACACCGGGGAGCTGTTTTTT.